The 14 T cell receptor beta chains below come from one sample, sequenced in a study of control samples from healthy donors and cancer patients. Sequencing used immunoSEQ multiplex PCR; TCRdb keeps in-frame clones, though not all of them. The profile shows roughly 18,000 clones, more than 70% of them singletons. The sample was PBMCs. These receptors came from a woman aged 60-70 years with head and neck cancer.

This clone was seen more than once but under ten times. CDR3 in amino acids: CVRSLASSYNEQFF. Written as DNA, the CDR3 is TGTGTCAGAAGCTTAGCTAGCTCCTACAATGAGCAGTTCTTC. V is TRBV7-5 and J is TRBJ2-1; the table's D call TRBD2 went unverified against the DNA. TRBV7-5 is assigned pseudogene status. The CDR3 runs to 14 residues.

This rearrangement joins TRBV5-7 to TRBJ2-7; 7 bases map to TRBD1. TRBV5-7 counts as an open reading frame of uncertain function. This CDR3 has 15 amino acids. With 3 bases clipped from V and 4 bases from J, the junction kept 10 bases outside the gene matches. CDR3 coding DNA: TGTGCCAGCAGCTCACCCGAGGGGGCTATATACGAGCAGTACTTC. Amino acids: CASSSPEGAIYEQYF.

In this sample, this clone turned up once. The V call is TRBV19, the J call TRBJ2-3; D gene ambiguous. This CDR3 region has 16 residues. Trimming left V 3 bases short and J 1 base short, with 14 bases between. Germline values: CDR1 LNHDA, CDR2 SQIVND (reference sequence). CDR3 protein: CASSIASRWGTDTQYF. Written as DNA, the CDR3 is TGTGCCAGTAGTATCGCGTCTAGATGGGGCACAGATACGCAGTATTTT.

V usage is TRBV25-1 and J usage is TRBJ1-5; the D is unclear. Per germline, CDR1 MGHDK and CDR2 SYGVNS. There are 15 residues in the CDR3. Trimming shortened V by 4 bases and J by 8 bases, and 18 bases separated the two germline ends. Here the CDR3 reads CASSGGAAPREPQHF. The CDR3 DNA sequence: TGTGCCAGCAGTGGGGGTGCGGCTCCACGAGAGCCCCAGCATTTT.

V and J are TRBV6-5 and TRBJ2-7; 8 bases match TRBD1. The V and J ends lost 6 bases and 13 bases, in that order; junction bases with no gene match: 8. The CDR3 is 11 residues long. Germline V gene sequence: CDR1 MNHEY, CDR2 SVGAGI. CDR3: CASRTRDRLYF. For the CDR3, the DNA is TGTGCCAGCAGGACCCGGGACAGGTTATACTTC.

On this clone itself: The same CDR3 can be traced to other DNA sequences in this sample. The chain joins TRBV5-1 to TRBJ2-7, with D perhaps matching TRBD2 (6 bases). The CDR3 spans 15 residues. Germline CDR1 SGHRS, CDR2 YFSETQ. The ends were cut back, 0 bases at V and 3 bases at J, with 13 bases in the middle. CDR3 bases: TGCGCCAGCAGCTTGGCGGACGGGAGAGTCTACGAGCAGTACTTC. Translated: CASSLADGRVYEQYF.

This chain links TRBV14 with TRBJ2-5, with 7 bases aligning to TRBD2. V was clipped by 4 bases and J by 5 bases; unmatched bases: 7. There are 14 residues in the CDR3. Germline V gene sequence: CDR1 SGHDN, CDR2 FVKESK. CDR3 sequence reads: CASSRWGLRETQYF. CDR3 coding DNA: TGTGCCAGCAGCCGATGGGGACTAAGGGAGACCCAGTACTTC.

This chain uses TRBV5-4 with TRBJ1-1; the match to TRBD1 covers 7 bases. With 3 bases clipped from V and 0 bases from J, the junction kept 2 bases outside the gene matches. The CDR3 sequence is 14 residues long. Germline CDR1 SGHNT, CDR2 YYREEE (reference sequence). In DNA, the CDR3 is TGTGCCAGCAGCTGGGGACAGATGAACACTGAAGCTTTCTTT. Translation gives CASSWGQMNTEAFF.

CDR3 loop: CASSRTGGAGAGELFF. The DNA of the CDR3 is TGCGCCAGCAGCCGCACAGGGGGCGCTGGTGCCGGGGAGCTGTTTTTT. The V gene is TRBV4-1, the J gene TRBJ2-2; 9 bases are a match to TRBD1. Germline CDR1 reads MGHRA; CDR2 reads YSYEKL. Losses at the gene ends were 4 bases for V and 6 bases for J; bases not matched to a gene: 9. This CDR3 spans 16 amino acids.

This clone has a handful of counts. This chain connects TRBV5-6 to TRBJ1-1; no clear D. The CDR3 extends over 16 amino acids. V was cut by 2 bases and J by 0 bases, with 14 bases left in between. The germline CDR1 and CDR2 sequences are SGHDT and YYEEEE. The CDR3 loop is CASSFRSGGLNTEAFF. Written as DNA, the CDR3 is TGTGCCAGCAGCTTTAGGTCGGGCGGACTGAACACTGAAGCTTTCTTT.

CDR3 DNA sequence: TGTGCCAGCAGGATGCAGAACCAGGGATATGGCTACACCTTC. This gives the protein CASRMQNQGYGYTF. The chain is built from TRBV6-5 and TRBJ1-2; a possible D gene is TRBD1 (5 bases). This CDR3 has 14 amino acids. CDR1 and CDR2 (germline): MNHEY, SVGAGI. Trimming shortened V by 6 bases and J by 5 bases, and 16 bases separated the two germline ends.

For the CDR3, the DNA is TGTGCCAGCAGCGAGGGCCCGAGGGGGGCTCAAGATGACAATGAGCAGTTCTTC. This encodes CASSEGPRGAQDDNEQFF. The rearrangement uses TRBV9 and TRBJ2-1; D is perhaps TRBD1 or TRBD2 (6 bases each). Trimming stripped 3 bases from V and 5 bases from J, with 24 bases between. The V gene's germline CDR1 is SGDLS and CDR2 YYNGEE. The CDR3 consists of 18 residues.

This clone was detected once. V gene TRBV6-6 combines with J gene TRBJ1-2; TRBD1 agrees at 7 bases. The J segment lost 4 bases and the V segment lost 5 bases, leaving 4 bases of the junction unmatched. Germline V gene sequence: CDR1 MNHNY, CDR2 SVGAGI (reference sequence). This CDR3 has 13 amino acids. In DNA form, the CDR3 reads TGTGCCAGCAGTCCACAGGGGAGCTATGGCTACACCTTC. It encodes CASSPQGSYGYTF.

The rearrangement links TRBV19 to TRBJ2-1; 12 nucleotides match TRBD2. Unmatched junction bases numbered 9, after V lost 6 bases and J lost 9 bases. CDR1 is LNHDA and CDR2 is SQIVND in the germline V gene (reference sequence). The CDR3 has 15 residues. The CDR3 region is CASSLAGGYGGEQFF. In DNA, the CDR3 is TGTGCCAGTAGCCTAGCGGGAGGGTACGGTGGTGAGCAGTTCTTC.